The text below deals with one T cell receptor beta chain. The germline CDR1 and CDR2 sequences are MDHEN and SYDVKM. The V gene lost 2 bases and the J gene lost 2 bases, with 13 bases spanning the gap. The CDR3 extends over 15 amino acids. The data belong to a study of blood T cell repertoires in COVID-19. Overall study: Acute and convalescent COVID-19 samples came from the United States, Italy and Spain. The analysed material was cDNA or gDNA that came from T cells, B-cell-depleted T cells, or PBMCs.

The authors' processing: Cell counts per sample came from amplifying reference gene primers. Produced via immunoSEQ multiplex PCR; TCRdb's table is partial and in-frame only. V, J and clone size derive from that table, while D and trimming were established from the DNA sequence. The sample lists about 290,000 clones, roughly nine tenths seen once, with less than 1% in the top ten. The origin of this receptor is a middle-aged woman who had recovered from COVID-19. The specimen was peripheral blood. This chain links TRBV28 with TRBJ2-7, with a possible D match to TRBD1 (6 bases). CDR3: CASSLSRDNTYEQYF. In DNA form, the CDR3 reads TGTGCCAGCAGTTTAAGTCGGGACAACACCTACGAGCAGTACTTC. Variable domain in full (rest from reference TRBV28 and TRBJ2-7): DVKVTQSSRYLVKRTGEKVFLECVQDMDHENMFWYRQDPGLGLRLIYFSYDVKMKEKGDIPEGYSVSREKKERFSLILESASTNQTSMYLCASSLSRDNTYEQYFGPGTRLTVT.